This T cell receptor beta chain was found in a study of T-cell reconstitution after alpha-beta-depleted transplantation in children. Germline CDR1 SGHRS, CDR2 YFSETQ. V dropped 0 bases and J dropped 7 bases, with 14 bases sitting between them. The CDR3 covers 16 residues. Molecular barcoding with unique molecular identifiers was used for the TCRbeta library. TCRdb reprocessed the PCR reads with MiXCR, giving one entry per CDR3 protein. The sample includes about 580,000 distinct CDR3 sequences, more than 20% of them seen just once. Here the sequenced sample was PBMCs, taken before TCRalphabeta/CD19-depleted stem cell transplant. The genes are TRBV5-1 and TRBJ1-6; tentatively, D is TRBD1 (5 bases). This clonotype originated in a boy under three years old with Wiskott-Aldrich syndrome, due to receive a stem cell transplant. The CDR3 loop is CASSLAGTELNSPLHF. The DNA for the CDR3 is TGCGCCAGCAGCTTGGCCGGGACCGAGCTGAATTCACCCCTCCACTTT. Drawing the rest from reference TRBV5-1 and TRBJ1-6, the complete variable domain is KAGVTQTPRYLIKTRGQQVTLSCSPISGHRSVSWYQQTPGQGLQFLFEYFSETQRNKGNFPGRFSGRQFSNSRSEMNVSTLELGDSALYLCASSLAGTELNSPLHFGNGTRLTVT.